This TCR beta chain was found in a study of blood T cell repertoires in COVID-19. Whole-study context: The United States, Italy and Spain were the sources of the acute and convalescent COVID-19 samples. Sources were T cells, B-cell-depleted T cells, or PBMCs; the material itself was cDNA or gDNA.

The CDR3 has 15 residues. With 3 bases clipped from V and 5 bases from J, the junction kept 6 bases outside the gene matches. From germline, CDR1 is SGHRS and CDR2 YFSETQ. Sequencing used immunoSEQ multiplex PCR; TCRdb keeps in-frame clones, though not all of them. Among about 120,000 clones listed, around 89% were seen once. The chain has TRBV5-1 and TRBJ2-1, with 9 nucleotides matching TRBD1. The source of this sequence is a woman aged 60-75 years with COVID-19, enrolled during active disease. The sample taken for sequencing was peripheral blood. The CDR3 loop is CASSSRTGDHNEQFF. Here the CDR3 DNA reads TGCGCCAGCAGCTCACGGACAGGGGACCACAATGAGCAGTTCTTC.